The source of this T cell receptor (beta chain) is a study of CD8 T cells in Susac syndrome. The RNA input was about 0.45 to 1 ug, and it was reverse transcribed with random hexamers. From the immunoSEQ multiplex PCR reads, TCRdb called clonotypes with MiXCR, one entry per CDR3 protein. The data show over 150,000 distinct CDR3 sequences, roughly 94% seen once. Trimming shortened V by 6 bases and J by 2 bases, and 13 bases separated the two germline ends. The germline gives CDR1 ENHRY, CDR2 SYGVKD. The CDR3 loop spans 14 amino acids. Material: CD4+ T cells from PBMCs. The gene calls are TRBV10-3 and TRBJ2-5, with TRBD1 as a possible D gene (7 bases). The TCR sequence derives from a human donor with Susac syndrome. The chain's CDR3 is CAIRQGGRQETQYF. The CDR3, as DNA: TGTGCCATCAGGCAGGGGGGCCGGCAAGAGACCCAGTACTTC.